Each of the 7 T cell receptor beta chains below was sequenced from the same sample in a study of blood T cell repertoires in COVID-19. Here immunoSEQ multiplex PCR was the method, and the copy in TCRdb shows in-frame clones only, minus some. The sample has more than 110,000 clones, about 84% seen once. Sequenced sample: peripheral blood. These receptors came from a human donor in a cohort sampled during active COVID-19.

The rearrangement joins TRBV6-4 to TRBJ1-5, with no clear D. The germline CDR1 and CDR2 sequences are MRHNA and SNTAGT. Trimming pared 7 bases from V and 2 bases from J, leaving 18 bases between. The CDR3 spans 16 residues. As DNA, the CDR3 is TGTGCCAGCACCTATATCCGCACGTCGGGCAATCAGCCCCAGCATTTT. Translation gives CASTYIRTSGNQPQHF.

The chain is built from TRBV3-1 (or the pseudogene TRBV3-2) and TRBJ1-6; TRBD1 might be the D (5 bases). Germline values: CDR1 LGHDT, CDR2 YNNKEL (reference sequence). The V and J ends lost 4 bases and 6 bases respectively, with 10 bases between them. The CDR3 extends over 14 amino acids. Written as DNA, the CDR3 is TGTGCCAGCAGCCCCAGGGTAGGTAATTCACCCCTCCACTTT. Encoded protein: CASSPRVGNSPLHF.

The chain is built from TRBV4-3 and TRBJ2-3; the D gene is possibly TRBD1 (6 bases). Looked up from germline, CDR1 is LGHNA and CDR2 is YSLEER. V was shortened by 0 bases and J by 3 bases, with 13 bases between the two germline ends. This CDR3 has 16 residues. The CDR3 nucleotides are TGCGCCAGCAGCCAAGACAGTCAGGGGCGGACAGATACGCAGTATTTT. Encoded protein: CASSQDSQGRTDTQYF.

The V call is TRBV5-1, the J call TRBJ2-2; maybe TRBD2 (5 bases). The V end was cut by 4 bases, the J end by 7 bases, with 11 bases between. Per germline, CDR1 SGHRS and CDR2 YFSETQ. The CDR3 contains 13 residues. CDR3 nucleotide sequence: TGCGCCAGCAGCCCCGACGGGGTCGGGGAGCTGTTTTTT. Residues: CASSPDGVGELFF.

V and J are TRBV10-3 and TRBJ2-2; 8 bases map to TRBD1. Germline V lookup: CDR1 ENHRY, CDR2 SYGVKD. J was trimmed by 6 bases and V by 8 bases; bases with no gene match: 5. CDR3 length equals 13 residues. CDR3 in DNA: TGTGCCATCGGCGCAGGGGGCTCCGGGGAGCTGTTTTTT. Translating gives CAIGAGGSGELFF.

The gene calls are TRBV7-3 and TRBJ2-3, with 11 bases lining up with TRBD1. Germline V lookup: CDR1 SGHTA, CDR2 FQGTGA. The CDR3 totals 15 residues. V trimming: 1 base; J trimming: 4 bases; junction bases outside the gene matches: 1. The DNA for the CDR3 is TGTGCCAGCAGCTTAATGGGACAGGGGGCAGATACGCAGTATTTT. It is translated as CASSLMGQGADTQYF.

The CDR3 is CASSLGLAGELSYEQYF. Here the CDR3 DNA reads TGCGCCAGCAGCTTGGGACTAGCGGGGGAGCTTTCGTACGAGCAGTACTTC. The chain carries TRBV5-1 and TRBJ2-7, with 12 bases that match TRBD2. The CDR3 is 17 residues long. In germline, CDR1 is SGHRS, CDR2 YFSETQ. With V trimmed by 0 bases and J by 4 bases, 8 bases remained unmatched.